The sample holds a few counts of the clone carrying this T cell receptor (beta chain). This entry is derived from a study of Graves' ophthalmopathy and Graves' hyperthyroidism. RNA transcripts yielded amplified TCR beta CDR3 regions. HTBI primers were used in a first-round RT-PCR, which preceded a second-round multiplex PCR. In TCRdb, the multiplex PCR reads were re-called with MiXCR into one record per CDR3 protein. The sample lists over a million distinct CDR3 sequences, about two fifths occurring once. This CDR3 spans 14 amino acids. V shed 7 bases and J 2 bases; nucleotides not matched to a gene: 8.

Sequences were obtained from peripheral blood or thyroid tissue (not recorded which). The origin of this receptor is an adult man with Graves' hyperthyroidism. The chain recombines TRBV12-3 or TRBV12-4 with TRBJ2-7; TRBD1 matches at 7 bases. The CDR3 region has the DNA TGTGCCAGCAAACTCCGGGACAGAACCTACGAGCAGTACTTC. It yields the protein CASKLRDRTYEQYF.